These T cell receptor beta chains were read from a single sample in a study of blood T cells in healthy people across ages. TCRdb reanalysed the 5' RACE reads using MiXCR and keeps one entry per CDR3 protein. This table holds fewer than 800,000 distinct CDR3 sequences, approximately 29% found once. Sequencing was done on a sample of blood. Receptor source: a woman of 80 years or more in good health. Each CDR3 is given with its conserved first and last residue.

v_gene: TRBV20-1
CDR3aa: CSALDMGYGYTF

v_gene: TRBV6-6
CDR3aa: CASSYTRGLQPQHF

v_gene: TRBV12-3/TRBV12-4
CDR3aa: CASSSTGRRTDTQYF

v_gene: TRBV7-2
CDR3aa: CASSLEQEETQYF

v_gene: TRBV6-5
CDR3aa: CASRELETQYF

v_gene: TRBV7-2
CDR3aa: CASEKGDIQETQYF

v_gene: TRBV5-1
CDR3aa: CASSPPQAGESGYTF

v_gene: TRBV5-8
CDR3aa: CASSLGRERNEQFF

v_gene: TRBV6-2/TRBV6-3
CDR3aa: CASSYLGYQPQHF

v_gene: TRBV20-1
CDR3aa: CSARHHTGIVETQYF

v_gene: TRBV9
CDR3aa: CASSKELRGHDQPQHF

v_gene: TRBV15
CDR3aa: CATSRDGTGANVLTF

v_gene: TRBV20-1
CDR3aa: CSAVAFPYEQYF

v_gene: TRBV2
CDR3aa: CASSEGRGQKFF

v_gene: TRBV9
CDR3aa: CASSVPRGDTQYF

v_gene: TRBV7-6
CDR3aa: CASSLDDGHSYEQYF

v_gene: TRBV3-1
CDR3aa: CASSQDENTYEQYF